This T cell receptor (beta chain) was sequenced in a study of patients and donors after allogeneic stem cell transplantation. This clonotype appeared a few times. The V gene lost 0 bases and the J gene lost 4 bases, with 9 bases spanning the gap. Germline-derived CDR1 and CDR2 are LNHNV and YYDKDF (reference sequence). CDR3 size: 15 residues. A single record per CDR3 protein comes from TCRdb applying MiXCR to the RT-PCR reads. This sample has 400,000 to 500,000 distinct CDR3 sequences, with around 15% found just once. The sequence derives from a human donor who was either an allogeneic HSCT recipient or a stem cell or donor lymphocyte infusion donor (not recorded which). It is not recorded whose cells these are; they may come from a transplant donor. The sample was blood, either unsorted or a sorted T cell fraction (not recorded which). This chain links TRBV15 with TRBJ2-2; D unresolved. Written as DNA, the CDR3 is TGTGCCACCAGCAGAGATCTGCAATCCACCGGGGAGCTGTTTTTT. This encodes CATSRDLQSTGELFF.